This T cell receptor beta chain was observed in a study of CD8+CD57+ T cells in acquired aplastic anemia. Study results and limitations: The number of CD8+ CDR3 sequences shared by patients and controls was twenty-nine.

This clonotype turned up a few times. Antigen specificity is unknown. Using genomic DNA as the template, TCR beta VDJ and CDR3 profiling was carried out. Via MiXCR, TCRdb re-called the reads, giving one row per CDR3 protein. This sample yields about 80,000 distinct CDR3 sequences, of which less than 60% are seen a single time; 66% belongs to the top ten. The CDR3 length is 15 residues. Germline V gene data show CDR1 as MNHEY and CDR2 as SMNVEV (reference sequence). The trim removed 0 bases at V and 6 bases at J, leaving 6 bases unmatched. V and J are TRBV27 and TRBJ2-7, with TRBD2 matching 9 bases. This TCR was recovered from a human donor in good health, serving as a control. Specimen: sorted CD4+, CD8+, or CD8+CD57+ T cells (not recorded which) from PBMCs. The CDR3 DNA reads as TGTGCCAGCAGTTTATCCCCCAGCGGGAGGAGCGAGCAGTACTTC. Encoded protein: CASSLSPSGRSEQYF.